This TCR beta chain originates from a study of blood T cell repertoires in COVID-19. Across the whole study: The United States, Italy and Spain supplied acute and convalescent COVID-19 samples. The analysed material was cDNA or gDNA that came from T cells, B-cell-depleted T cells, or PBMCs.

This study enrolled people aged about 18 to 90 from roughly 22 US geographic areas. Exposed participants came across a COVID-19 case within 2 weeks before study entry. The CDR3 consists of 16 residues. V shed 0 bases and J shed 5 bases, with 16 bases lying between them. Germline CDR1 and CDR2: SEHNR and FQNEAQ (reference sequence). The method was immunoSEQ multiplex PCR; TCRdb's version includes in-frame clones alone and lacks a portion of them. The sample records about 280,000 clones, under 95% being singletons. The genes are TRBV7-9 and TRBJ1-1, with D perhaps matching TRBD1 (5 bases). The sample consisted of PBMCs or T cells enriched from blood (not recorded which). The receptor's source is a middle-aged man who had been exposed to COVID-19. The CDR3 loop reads CASSLAREERGTEAFF. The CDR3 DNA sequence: TGTGCCAGCAGCTTAGCTCGAGAGGAACGGGGGACTGAAGCTTTCTTT.